The 19 T cell receptor beta chains listed next were all sequenced from one sample in a study of blood T cells in healthy people across ages (dated by TCRdb to about 2015). The library was built by means of 5' RACE. The reads were generated on an Illumina HiSeq 2500. The second PCR ran for about 7 to 11 cycles and used a J-beta primer mix along with a sample-barcoded 5' primer. The public sequencing data were trimmed at Q25 with fastp and processed into clonotypes with MiXCR by TCRdb, which kept only in-frame beta chains. Every entry covers one CDR3 protein and lists the most common genes and DNA from its rows. The sample table records 1,100,000 or so distinct CDR3 sequences; 40% to 50% of these occur just once. In total, the top ten clones hold under 20% of the sample. The sequenced sample was blood. These receptors were taken from a woman between 55 and 75 years old in good health.

On this clonotype itself: This sequence may be a read error, since a much larger clone differs from it by one base. V usage is TRBV29-1 and J usage is TRBJ2-7; 8 bases match TRBD1. The CDR3 spans 12 residues. CDR1 is SQVTM and CDR2 is ANQGSEA in the germline V gene. V gave up 5 bases and J gave up 4 bases; unmatched junction bases: 4. CDR3 sequence reads: CSVIRGRYEQYF. The DNA for the CDR3 is TGCAGCGTTATCAGGGGGCGGTACGAGCAGTACTTC.

This clonotype showed up just a few times. The chain joins TRBV27 to TRBJ1-6; D gene unclear. The CDR3 runs 14 residues. Trimming shortened V by 3 bases and J by 6 bases, and 9 bases separated the two germline ends. Germline CDR1 MNHEY, CDR2 SMNVEV (reference sequence). The CDR3: CASSFSTANSPLHF. CDR3 nucleotide sequence: TGTGCCAGCAGTTTCTCCACGGCTAATTCACCCCTCCACTTT.

This chain joins TRBV7-8 and TRBJ2-5; 7 bases agree with TRBD2. The CDR3 contains 15 residues. Germline V lookup: CDR1 SGHVS, CDR2 FQNEAQ. V shed 6 bases and J 13 bases; nucleotides not matched to a gene: 20. This CDR3 is CASSIVGSGGNSSYF. The CDR3 region has the DNA TGTGCCAGCAGTATAGTGGGGTCCGGGGGGAACAGTTCGTACTTC.

V usage is TRBV21-1 and J usage is TRBJ2-5; the table's D call TRBD2 went unverified against the DNA. TRBJ2-7 explains the end of the DNA better; the J call may be wrong. TRBV21-1 is a recognized pseudogene. This CDR3 has 13 residues. This CDR3 reads CASNKGRFYEQYF. CDR3 in DNA: TGTGCCAGCAACAAAGGGAGGTTCTACGAGCAGTACTTC.

V usage is TRBV6-5 and J usage is TRBJ2-5; 12 nucleotides agree with TRBD2. The DNA end is more similar to TRBJ2-1, so the J call may be wrong. The CDR3 extends over 19 amino acids. Germline CDR1 is MNHEY and CDR2 is SVGAGI. This CDR3 reads CASSYVTLAGGPGQETQFF. CDR3 nucleotides: TGTGCCAGCAGTTACGTAACTCTAGCGGGAGGGCCGGGGCAAGAGACCCAGTTCTTC.

The chain is built from TRBV4-3 and TRBJ2-5, with D perhaps TRBD2 (5 bases). V lost 0 bases and J lost 0, with 17 bases in between. Germline V CDR1 and CDR2: LGHNA, YSLEER. The CDR3 contains 18 residues. CDR3 residues: CASSQDLPSGMYQETQYF. The CDR3 region has the DNA TGCGCCAGCAGCCAAGATCTCCCCAGCGGCATGTACCAAGAGACCCAGTACTTC.

The chain joins TRBV7-2 to TRBJ2-5; D gene uncertain. The V gene's germline CDR1 is SGHTA and CDR2 FQGNSA. The CDR3 spans 10 residues. V was trimmed by 0 bases and J by 10 bases, leaving 3 bases between them. The CDR3 sequence is CASSLAIQYF. DNA for the CDR3: TGTGCCAGCAGCTTAGCGATCCAGTACTTC.

This clonotype has only one observation. The CDR3 DNA reads TGTGCCAGCTCCCCTAGCGGGAGGGCTTACATTCAGTACTTC. Its protein is CASSPSGRAYIQYF. The chain employs TRBV28 and TRBJ2-4; 12 nucleotides line up with TRBD2. The V gene's germline CDR1 is MDHEN and CDR2 SYDVKM. The J segment lost 8 bases and the V segment lost 8 bases, leaving 7 bases of the junction unmatched. The CDR3 is made up of 14 amino acids.

The chain has TRBV5-1 and TRBJ2-1; 9 bases agree with TRBD2. The germline CDR1 and CDR2 sequences are SGHRS and YFSETQ. This CDR3 is built from 17 residues. J gave up 2 bases and V 3 bases, and 9 bases lay outside the gene matches. In DNA form, the CDR3 reads TGCGCCAGCAGCTCTGGAGGTCGACTAGCGGCCTACAATGAGCAGTTCTTC. Translating it yields CASSSGGRLAAYNEQFF.

The J gene is TRBJ2-4, the V gene TRBV20-1; D perhaps matches TRBD2 (6 bases). The J call is doubtful: the DNA matches TRBJ2-7 better. Germline CDR1 is DFQATT and CDR2 is SNEGSKA (reference sequence). The CDR3 loop spans 16 amino acids. CDR3 DNA: TGCAGTGCTGGACACAGACGGGGAGGCGGCACCTACGAGCAGTACTTC. It encodes CSAGHRRGGGTYEQYF.

This clonotype was observed a few times. This chain links TRBV27 with TRBJ2-3; TRBD2 agrees at 9 bases. V was pared by 6 bases and J by 1 base, with 11 bases of the junction left unmatched. This CDR3 is built from 17 residues. From germline, CDR1 is MNHEY and CDR2 SMNVEV (reference sequence). The CDR3 is CASSRVLSGRGTDTQYF. Here the CDR3 DNA reads TGTGCCAGCAGCCGGGTCCTTAGCGGGAGAGGCACAGATACGCAGTATTTT.

The chain employs TRBV10-2 and TRBJ2-5, with D hard to call. The closer fit of TRBJ2-7 to the DNA end suggests the J call may be wrong. Germline V lookup: CDR1 WSHSY, CDR2 SAAADI. The CDR3 has 13 amino acids. The DNA for the CDR3 is TGCGCCAGCAGTGAGTTTACAGCCGACGAGCAGTACTTC. This gives the protein CASSEFTADEQYF.

The chain uses TRBV28 and TRBJ2-7, with 8 bases matching TRBD1. This CDR3 spans 14 amino acids. The ends lost 7 bases at V and 1 base at J; junction bases unmatched: 6. Germline-derived CDR1 and CDR2 are MDHEN and SYDVKM. CDR3 sequence (DNA): TGTGCCAGCAAAGACAGGGGAAAATCCTACGAGCAGTACTTC. It specifies CASKDRGKSYEQYF. The entire variable domain, with the rest obtained from reference TRBV28 and TRBJ2-7, is as follows: DVKVTQSSRYLVKRTGEKVFLECVQDMDHENMFWYRQDPGLGLRLIYFSYDVKMKEKGDIPEGYSVSREKKERFSLILESASTNQTSMYLCASKDRGKSYEQYFGPGTRLTVT.

CDR3 residues: CASSHSSGRATDTQYF. CDR3 coding DNA: TGTGCCAGCAGCCATTCCAGCGGGAGAGCGACAGATACGCAGTATTTT. The chain joins TRBV3-1 to TRBJ2-3, with 8 bases matching TRBD2. Germline trimming cut 3 bases from V and 3 bases from J; bases unmatched to any gene: 8. CDR1 and CDR2 (germline): LGHDT, YNNKEL (reference sequence). This CDR3 contains 16 residues.

The chain carries TRBV6-5 and TRBJ2-6, with no clear D. V lost 7 bases, J lost 4 bases, and 11 bases lay in between. CDR1 is MNHEY, CDR2 SVGAGI, per germline. The CDR3 has 14 residues. The CDR3 nucleotides are TGTGCCAGCAATCCTAGGTCCGGGGCCAACGTCCTGACTTTC. Its translation: CASNPRSGANVLTF.

The chain carries TRBV6-2 or TRBV6-3 and TRBJ2-4; no clear D. Trimming removed 2 bases at V and 13 bases at J, with 18 bases between. The length of the CDR3 is 14 residues. The germline CDR1 and CDR2 sequences are MNHEY and SVGEGT. Here the CDR3 DNA reads TGTGCCAGCAGTTACCCAGCACGACTGGCGGAGCAGTACTTC. Protein sequence: CASSYPARLAEQYF.

V usage is TRBV10-3 and J usage is TRBJ2-5, with TRBD2 matching 8 bases. In germline, CDR1 is ENHRY, CDR2 SYGVKD. The CDR3 consists of 18 residues. After removal of 6 bases from V and 1 base from J, the junction contained 16 bases not matched to a gene. The CDR3 coding sequence is TGTGCCATCAGCGGGTCGACTAGCGCCAAGGGGCCCCAAGAGACCCAGTACTTC. It yields the protein CAISGSTSAKGPQETQYF.

This clonotype was counted only a few times. The chain joins TRBV4-1 to TRBJ2-1; 8 nucleotides match TRBD1. The germline V gene encodes CDR1 MGHRA and CDR2 YSYEKL. CDR3 length: 14 residues. J lost 8 bases, V lost 3 bases, and 6 bases had no gene match. CDR3 in DNA: TGCGCCAGCAGCCACGGACAGGGTGTCGATGAGCAGTTCTTC. This translates into CASSHGQGVDEQFF.

V is TRBV7-2 and J is TRBJ1-2; D remains unclear. Germline assignment: CDR1 SGHTA and CDR2 FQGNSA. The CDR3 consists of 14 residues. The V end lost 5 bases, the J end lost 6 bases, and 16 bases lay between the germline ends. Here the CDR3 reads CASSPPGRPNGYTF. The CDR3 DNA follows: TGTGCCAGCAGCCCCCCCGGGCGTCCTAATGGCTACACCTTC.